This entry lists 7 T cell receptor beta chains sequenced from one sample in a study of regulatory T cells in long-lasting Graves disease. Described time point: newly diagnosed GD, antithyroid drugs for less than 3 months. RNA isolated from PBMCs was used to make the TCR library. For TCR beta, libraries came from iRepertoire HTBI primers and Arm-PCR of CDR3 regions. TCRdb re-called the multiplex PCR reads through MiXCR, storing one row per CDR3 protein. Of around 400,000 distinct CDR3 sequences listed, 15% to 17% were seen once; the top ten hold about 20%. Sequenced material: peripheral blood mononuclear cells (PBMCs), taken at new diagnosis, from a patient treated with antithyroid drugs. Source of these receptors: a female donor with Graves disease.

This clonotype was recorded many times. The J gene is TRBJ1-1, the V gene TRBV12-3 or TRBV12-4; tentatively, D is TRBD1 (5 bases). V was pared by 3 bases and J by 5 bases, with 10 bases between. The CDR3 covers 13 residues. This chain's CDR3 is CASSFWRGTEAFF. The CDR3, as DNA: TGTGCCAGCAGTTTTTGGAGGGGAACTGAAGCTTTCTTT.

This clonotype was observed at least ten times. V is TRBV5-8 and J is TRBJ1-5; D unclear. V dropped 4 bases and J dropped 3 bases, with 8 bases sitting between them. Germline CDR1 and CDR2: SGHTS and YDEGEE. There are 13 residues in the CDR3. The CDR3, as DNA: TGTGCCAGCAGCCACGGGATCAATCAGCCCCAGCATTTT. The encoded protein is CASSHGINQPQHF.

This clonotype was picked up many times. The chain couples TRBV12-3 or TRBV12-4 to TRBJ1-5, with unresolved D. This CDR3 region has 12 residues. V lost 4 bases to trimming and J lost 7 bases, with 8 bases between them. CDR3 residues: CASSYPPQPQHF. The CDR3 nucleotides read TGTGCCAGCAGTTACCCCCCCCAGCCCCAGCATTTT.

This rearrangement joins TRBV30 to TRBJ1-1; maybe TRBD1 (6 bases). Per germline, CDR1 GTSNPN and CDR2 SVGIG (reference sequence). This CDR3 is built from 14 residues. CDR3 in amino acids: CGGKDRGGNTEAFF. The DNA for the CDR3 is TGTGGCGGAAAAGATAGGGGGGGGAACACTGAAGCTTTCTTT.

This clonotype was seen ten or more times. The J gene is TRBJ2-1, the V gene TRBV6-5; D call uncertain. The germline CDR1 and CDR2 sequences are MNHEY and SVGAGI. CDR3 length equals 15 residues. V was clipped by 1 base and J by 8 bases, with 15 bases between them. The CDR3 spells CASSYYKGAGDEQFF. The CDR3 DNA sequence: TGTGCCAGCAGTTACTACAAGGGTGCTGGGGATGAGCAGTTCTTC.

This clonotype was recorded many times. The J gene is TRBJ1-1, the V gene TRBV2; no definite D call. The CDR3 sequence is 13 residues long. The V gene lost 8 bases and the J gene lost 1 base, with 11 bases spanning the gap. Germline-derived CDR1 and CDR2 are SNHLY and FYNNEI. In DNA, the CDR3 is TGTGCCAGCCGTCTGGGCGAGAACACTGAAGCTTTCTTT. Encoded protein: CASRLGENTEAFF.

In its sample, this clonotype was seen many times. The CDR3 DNA reads as TGTGCCAGCAGGGGAGCGGGAGGGCCAAATTACGAGCAGTACTTC. Its translation: CASRGAGGPNYEQYF. The chain has TRBV7-9 and TRBJ2-7; 10 bases align to TRBD2. CDR3 size: 15 residues. V shed 6 bases and J 4 bases; nucleotides not matched to a gene: 9. Germline V gene lookup returns CDR1 SEHNR and CDR2 FQNEAQ (reference sequence).